These T cell receptor beta chains were read from a single sample in a study of neurological immune-mediated disorders. One entry per CDR3 protein, called by TCRdb with MiXCR from the 5' RACE reads. The table lists 95,000 to 150,000 distinct CDR3 sequences, about 3.2% of them singletons. Sample: PBMCs. These receptors were taken from a woman in her twenties or thirties with multiple sclerosis. Each CDR3 is given with its conserved first and last residue. The D gene is left open where the match is weak. Only part of the rows carry a size: once, few, many, or a class if the clone is expanded.

TRBJ2-1 few NA TRBV20-1 CSASGPTDEQFF TGCAGTGCTAGCGGACCGACGGATGAGCAGTTCTTC
TRBJ1-1 many NA TRBV6-5 CASSYTAVNTEAFF TGTGCCAGCAGTTATACCGCGGTGAACACTGAAGCTTTCTTT
TRBJ2-4 many NA TRBV10-3 CATRRGTEGIQYF TGTGCCACAAGGAGAGGGACGGAAGGCATTCAGTACTTC
TRBJ2-7 many NA TRBV20-1 CSASSHYEQYF TGCAGTGCTAGTTCGCACTACGAGCAGTACTTC
TRBJ1-1 many NA TRBV4-1 CASSQLDIREAFF TGCGCCAGCAGCCAACTGGACATCCGTGAAGCTTTCTTT
TRBJ1-5 many NA TRBV7-8 CASSLVGGALNQPQHF TGTGCCAGCAGCTTAGTAGGCGGGGCCCTGAATCAGCCCCAGCATTTT
TRBJ1-1 many NA TRBV5-5 CASSLAEGDAFF TGTGCCAGCAGCTTGGCCGAGGGGGACGCTTTCTTT
TRBJ2-3 many NA TRBV7-2 CASSLLALKDTQYF TGTGCCAGCAGCTTATTAGCCCTGAAAGATACGCAGTATTTT
TRBJ2-3 many NA TRBV20-1 CSARPMTHPTQYF TGCAGTGCTAGACCCATGACCCACCCGACGCAGTATTTT
TRBJ2-6 many NA TRBV20-1 CSAQGSGANVLTF TGCAGTGCTCAGGGCTCTGGGGCCAACGTCCTGACTTTC
TRBJ2-1 many NA TRBV29-1 CSVDAPNNEQFF TGCAGCGTTGACGCCCCTAACAATGAGCAGTTCTTC
TRBJ2-1 many NA TRBV20-1 CSARGLGGQAVYNEQFF TGCAGTGCTAGAGGACTTGGGGGGCAAGCAGTCTACAATGAGCAGTTCTTC
TRBJ2-5 many NA TRBV29-1 CSVDRSETQYF TGCAGCGTTGACAGGTCCGAGACCCAGTACTTC
TRBJ2-7 many TRBD2 TRBV12-3/TRBV12-4 CASSQGTSEQYF TGTGCCAGCAGCCAAGGGACTAGCGAGCAGTACTTC
TRBJ1-2 many NA TRBV7-8 CASSQSQVANYGYTF TGTGCCAGCAGCCAATCACAGGTAGCTAACTATGGCTACACCTTC
TRBJ2-1 many NA TRBV27 CASSSRGRTLYNEQFF TGTGCCAGCAGTTCCCGGGGACGTACCCTTTACAATGAGCAGTTCTTC
TRBJ2-7 few NA TRBV27 CASSLALGRSGEQYF TGTGCCAGCAGTTTGGCCCTGGGGCGTTCCGGCGAGCAGTACTTC
TRBJ2-5 many NA TRBV11-2 CASSVTQGETQYF TGTGCCAGCAGCGTAACCCAGGGGGAGACCCAGTACTTC
TRBJ2-7 many NA TRBV29-1 CSVTYRTYEQYF TGCAGCGTTACGTACAGAACCTACGAGCAGTACTTC
TRBJ1-1 many TRBD1 TRBV5-1 CASLPRGQGAGTEAFF TGCGCCAGCCTCCCACGTGGGCAGGGGGCTGGCACTGAAGCTTTCTTT
TRBJ1-2 many NA TRBV18 CASSVSANYGYTF TGTGCCAGCTCAGTGTCGGCAAACTATGGCTACACCTTC
TRBJ1-2 many TRBD1 TRBV12-3/TRBV12-4 CASGRDRGVHGYTF TGTGCCAGCGGACGGGACAGGGGCGTCCATGGCTACACCTTC
TRBJ2-2 many NA TRBV4-3 CASSQDRAGSGELFF TGCGCCAGCAGCCAAGATCGGGCGGGGTCCGGGGAGCTGTTTTTT
TRBJ2-3 NA NA TRBV7-8 CASSGGAGSYTDTQYF TGTGCCAGCAGCGGAGGGGCGGGATCCTACACAGATACGCAGTATTTT
TRBJ2-1 NA TRBD2 TRBV20-1 CSARATSGINEQFF TGCAGTGCTAGGGCGACTAGCGGGATAAATGAGCAGTTCTTC
TRBJ2-7 many TRBD1 TRBV7-6 CASSSKQGLAYEQYF TGTGCCAGCAGCTCCAAACAGGGGTTGGCCTACGAGCAGTACTTC
TRBJ1-1 many NA TRBV6-2/TRBV6-3 CASKRVNSGTMNTEAFF TGTGCCAGCAAGAGGGTAAATTCGGGGACTATGAACACTGAAGCTTTCTTT
TRBJ1-4 many NA TRBV7-9 CASSSPGGATNEKLFF TGTGCCAGCAGCTCCCCCGGAGGAGCAACTAATGAAAAACTGTTTTTT
TRBJ1-1 NA NA TRBV2 CASSERALNTEAFF TGTGCCAGCAGTGAACGGGCGTTGAACACTGAAGCTTTCTTT
TRBJ2-2 many NA TRBV30 CAWSESNTGELFF TGTGCCTGGAGCGAATCGAACACCGGGGAGCTGTTTTTT
TRBJ2-1 many NA TRBV6-6 CASSGDWWEQFF TGTGCCAGCAGTGGCGACTGGTGGGAGCAGTTCTTC
TRBJ2-7 many NA TRBV10-3 CAISESLSGREQYF TGTGCCATCAGTGAAAGCCTATCTGGACGCGAGCAGTACTTC
TRBJ1-1 many NA TRBV11-2 CASSLEPGVTEAFF TGTGCCAGCAGCTTAGAACCAGGGGTTACTGAAGCTTTCTTT
TRBJ2-1 many NA TRBV20-1 CSARGLQGLEQFF TGCAGTGCGAGGGGACTCCAGGGCCTTGAGCAGTTCTTC
TRBJ1-1 NA NA TRBV20-1 CSGRGDTEAFF TGCAGCGGTAGGGGTGACACTGAAGCTTTCTTT
TRBJ1-1 NA NA TRBV7-2 CASGKERAFF TGTGCCAGCGGAAAAGAAAGAGCTTTCTTT
TRBJ1-1 many NA TRBV25-1 CASSATGLEAFF TGTGCCAGCAGTGCAACAGGTCTTGAAGCTTTCTTT
TRBJ2-3 many TRBD2 TRBV7-2 CASSGGTSGGYTQYF TGTGCCAGCAGCGGCGGGACTAGCGGGGGCTATACGCAGTATTTT
TRBJ2-1 many NA TRBV27 CASSPSTGTYNEQFF TGTGCCAGCAGTCCCTCTACCGGGACGTACAATGAGCAGTTCTTC
TRBJ2-3 many TRBD2 TRBV20-1 CSARLLAGSTDTQYF TGCAGTGCTAGGTTGCTAGCGGGAAGCACAGATACGCAGTATTTT
TRBJ2-5 once NA TRBV29-1 CSVTMETQYF TGCAGCGTGACGATGGAGACCCAGTACTTC
TRBJ1-1 many TRBD1 TRBV29-1 CSVERTGENTEAFF TGCAGCGTTGAGAGGACAGGGGAGAACACTGAAGCTTTCTTT
TRBJ1-3 many NA TRBV5-5 CASSLFEGNTIYF TGTGCCAGCAGCTTATTTGAGGGAAACACCATATATTTT
TRBJ2-7 NA NA TRBV20-1 CSALEDKSYEQYF TGCAGTGCCCTAGAGGACAAATCCTACGAGCAGTACTTC
TRBJ2-2 few NA TRBV5-1 CASTLGGTGELFF TGCGCCAGCACCCTGGGGGGCACCGGGGAGCTGTTTTTT
TRBJ1-1 many NA TRBV5-1 CASSSGQPNTEAFF TGCGCCAGCAGCTCGGGACAACCGAACACTGAAGCTTTCTTT
TRBJ2-7 many NA TRBV29-1 CSVDYGRQGEQYF TGCAGCGTTGATTACGGGAGACAGGGCGAGCAGTACTTC
TRBJ1-6 many TRBD1 TRBV15 CATSKDRVNSPLHF TGTGCCACCAGCAAGGACAGGGTTAATTCACCCCTCCACTTT
TRBJ2-7 many NA TRBV29-1 CSVQNPPSEQYF TGCAGCGTCCAGAACCCCCCCTCCGAGCAGTACTTC
TRBJ2-2 many TRBD2 TRBV7-8 CASSLLPAGVSWWTGELFF TGTGCCAGCAGCTTACTCCCAGCGGGAGTCAGTTGGTGGACCGGGGAGCTGTTTTTT
TRBJ2-6 many NA TRBV12-3/TRBV12-4 CASSFWASGANVLTF TGTGCCAGCAGTTTTTGGGCATCTGGGGCCAACGTCCTGACTTTC
TRBJ1-3 many NA TRBV12-3/TRBV12-4 CASSLVGNTIYF TGTGCCAGCAGTTTAGTTGGAAACACCATATATTTT
TRBJ2-2 many TRBD1 TRBV29-1 CSVGTGTRTGELFF TGCAGCGTTGGGACAGGGACTCGCACCGGGGAGCTGTTTTTT
TRBJ2-3 many NA TRBV7-9 CASSHLVDIGYSTDTQYF TGTGCCAGCAGCCATTTGGTAGATATCGGGTACAGCACAGATACGCAGTATTTT
TRBJ2-7 many TRBD1 TRBV10-3 CAISDRPGQGDYEQYF TGTGCCATCAGTGACCGCCCGGGACAGGGGGACTACGAGCAGTACTTC
TRBJ2-5 few TRBD2 TRBV15 CATRTSGSSETQYF TGTGCCACAAGGACTAGCGGGAGTTCAGAGACCCAGTACTTC
TRBJ2-1 many TRBD2 TRBV4-1 CASSQVQIPTSASNEQFF TGCGCCAGCAGCCAAGTACAAATTCCGACTAGCGCCAGCAATGAGCAGTTCTTC
TRBJ2-1 few NA TRBV6-1 CASRSQVVRFF TGTGCCAGCAGATCCCAGGTCGTGAGGTTCTTC
TRBJ1-1 many NA TRBV5-5 CASSLARGEGTEAFF TGTGCCAGCAGCTTGGCACGGGGCGAGGGCACTGAAGCTTTCTTT
TRBJ2-5 many NA TRBV7-9 CASSLVGTETQYF TGTGCCAGCAGCTTAGTAGGAACCGAGACCCAGTACTTC